The rows below give T cell receptor beta chains drawn from one sample of a study of blood T cell repertoires in COVID-19. Produced via immunoSEQ multiplex PCR; TCRdb's table is partial and in-frame only. The sample lists some 150,000 clones, 70% to 90% occurring once. What was sequenced was peripheral blood. The receptors come from a middle-aged woman with active or convalescent COVID-19. CDR3s include the opening cysteine and the closing phenylalanine or tryptophan. Each record gives: V gene, CDR3 protein.

TRBV4-1	CASSPRPLQGEKDGYTF
TRBV5-8	CASSTYNEQFF
TRBV3-1/TRBV3-2	CASSQEGGRGFGNQPQHF
TRBV4-1	CASSQEKGGPGQPQHF
TRBV5-4	CASSLVAGGGIAGELFF
TRBV27	CASTWNWQGDEGGYTF
TRBV5-1	CASSLGTGPSGYTF
TRBV28	CASNVRNYGYTF
TRBV12-3/TRBV12-4	CASSLQGYYEQYF
TRBV9	CASSVDRGAGANTEAFF
TRBV28	CASSPIPGTGRSYEQYF
TRBV14	CASSEGGGSGNTIYF
TRBV19	CASSQGGTLSYNEQFF
TRBV6-1	CASSEVFRWQYF
TRBV19	CASLGLDYTGELFF
TRBV19	CASSDVGGYEQYF
TRBV5-6	CASSSLGLGPYEQYF
TRBV30	CAWSRGGGRQNTIYF
TRBV9	CASSPRTSHKSDTQYF
TRBV28	CASRHPSSYEQYF
TRBV5-4	CASSPPLGHTQYF
TRBV11-2	CASSLEPGTVLGYTF
TRBV5-6	CASSLGSNTDTQYF
TRBV27	CASSLWGPLDTQYF
TRBV19	CASSIEGQGFVYGYTF